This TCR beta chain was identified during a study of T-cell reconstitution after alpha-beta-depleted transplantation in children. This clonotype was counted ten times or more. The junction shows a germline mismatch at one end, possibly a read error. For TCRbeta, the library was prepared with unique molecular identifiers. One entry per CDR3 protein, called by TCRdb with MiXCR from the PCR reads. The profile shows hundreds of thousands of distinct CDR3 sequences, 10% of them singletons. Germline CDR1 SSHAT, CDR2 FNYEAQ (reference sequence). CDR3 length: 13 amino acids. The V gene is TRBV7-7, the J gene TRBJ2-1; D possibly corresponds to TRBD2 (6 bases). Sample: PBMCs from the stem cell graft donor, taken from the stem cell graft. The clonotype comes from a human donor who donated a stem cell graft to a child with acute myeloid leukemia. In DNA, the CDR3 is TGTGCTAGCAGCTTATCACTAGCTAGGGAGCAGTTCTTC. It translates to CASSLSLAREQFF. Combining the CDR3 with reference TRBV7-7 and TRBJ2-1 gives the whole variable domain GAGVSQSPRYKVTKRGQDVTLRCDPISSHATLYWYQQALGQGPEFLTYFNYEAQPDKSGLPSDRFSAERPEGSISTLTIQRTEQRDSAMYRCASSLSLAREQFFGPGTRLTVL.